This TCR beta chain was found in a study of CD4 T cells in relation to SARS-CoV-2 and coronaviruses. Study information: Shared crossreactive spike epitopes were mapped to their HLA restriction.

This clone is a singleton in its sample. Its antigen remains unidentified. The unexposed donors gave CD4+ T cells in 2011-2018, prior to COVID-19. Overall study findings and caveats: Each donor contributed either pre-pandemic or post-infection samples, not both.

The method was immunoSEQ multiplex PCR; TCRdb's version includes in-frame clones alone and lacks a portion of them. This table has more than 50,000 clones, 86% appearing once. CDR1 is SGHRS and CDR2 is YFSETQ in the germline V gene. V was pared by 0 bases and J by 2 bases, with 14 bases between. This CDR3 region has 17 residues. The source is a human donor in good health. Specimen: memory CD4+ T cells from PBMCs. The J gene is TRBJ2-2, the V gene TRBV5-1, with D perhaps given as TRBD1 or TRBD2 (6 bases each). The CDR3 loop reads CASSLVRGPYNTGELFF. In DNA, the CDR3 is TGCGCCAGCAGCTTGGTTCGGGGGCCTTATAACACCGGGGAGCTGTTTTTT.